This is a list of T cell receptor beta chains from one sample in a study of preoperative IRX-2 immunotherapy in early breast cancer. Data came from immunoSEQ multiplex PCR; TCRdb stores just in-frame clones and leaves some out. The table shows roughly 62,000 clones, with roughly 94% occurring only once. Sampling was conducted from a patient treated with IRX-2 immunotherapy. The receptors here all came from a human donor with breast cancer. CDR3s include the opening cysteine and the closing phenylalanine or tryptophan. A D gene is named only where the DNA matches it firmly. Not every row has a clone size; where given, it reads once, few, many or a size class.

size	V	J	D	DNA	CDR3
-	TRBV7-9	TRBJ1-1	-	TGTGCCAGCTCTAAACGGGGGATAGGAGATAGGAACACTGAAGCTTTCTTT	CASSKRGIGDRNTEAFF
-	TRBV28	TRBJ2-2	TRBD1	TGTGCCAGCAGTCTCCCGACAGGGGGCGCCTTCGGGGAGCTGTTTTTT	CASSLPTGGAFGELFF
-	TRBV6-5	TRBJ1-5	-	TGTGCCAGCAGAGCGCGGGCAAGCAATCAGCCCCAGCATTTT	CASRARASNQPQHF
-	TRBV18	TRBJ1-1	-	TGTGCCAGCTCACCATATCTGACCGGTTCAAATCGGGACACTGAAGCTTTCTTT	CASSPYLTGSNRDTEAFF
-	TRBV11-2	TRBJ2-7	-	TGTGCCAGCAGCTTGGGACGAGGTCTAGCGTACGACGAGCAGTACTTC	CASSLGRGLAYDEQYF
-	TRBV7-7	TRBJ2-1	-	TGTGCCAGCAGCTTAAGAGACTCCCACAATGAGCAGTTCTTC	CASSLRDSHNEQFF
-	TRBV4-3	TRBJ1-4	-	TGCGCCAGCAGCCAAGTTGCTCCCGGTGAAAAACTGTTTTTT	CASSQVAPGEKLFF
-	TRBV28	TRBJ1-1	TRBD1	TGTGCCAGCAGTTTCTACCGGACAGGGATCTGGAACACTGAAGCTTTCTTT	CASSFYRTGIWNTEAFF
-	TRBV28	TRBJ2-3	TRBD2	TGTGCCAGCAGCCGACTGGCGGGAGCCGCCCAGGTTGCAGATACGCAGTATTTT	CASSRLAGAAQVADTQYF
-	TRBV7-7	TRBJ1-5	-	TGTGCCAGCTTCTGGGGGGAAGGGGCCCAGCATTTT	CASFWGEGAQHF
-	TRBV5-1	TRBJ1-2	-	TGCGCCAGCAGCTTAACCAGACTCGATGGCTACACCTTC	CASSLTRLDGYTF
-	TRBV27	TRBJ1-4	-	TGTGCCAGCAGTTTCTCCGATGGAAGGGAAAAACTGTTTTTT	CASSFSDGREKLFF
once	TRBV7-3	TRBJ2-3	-	TGTGCCAGCAGCTTAAAGGCTACCGGAAGCCCCCGTACAGATACGCAGTATTTT	CASSLKATGSPRTDTQYF
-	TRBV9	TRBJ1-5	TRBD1	TGTGCCAGCAGCGGAACCGACAGGGGCAATCAGCCCCAGCATTTT	CASSGTDRGNQPQHF
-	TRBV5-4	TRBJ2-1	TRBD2	TGTGCCAGCAGCTTGTTTGGCAGGGAGGGTAATGAGCAGTTCTTC	CASSLFGREGNEQFF
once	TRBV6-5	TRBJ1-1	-	TGTGCCAGCAGACCAGTATCCGGGGGGGACACTGAAGCTTTCTTT	CASRPVSGGDTEAFF
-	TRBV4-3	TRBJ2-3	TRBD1	TGCGCCAGCAGCCAACGACAGGGCAGTAGCACAGATACGCAGTATTTT	CASSQRQGSSTDTQYF
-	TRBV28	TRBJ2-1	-	TGTGCCAGCACCCGACAGAGCTCCTACAATGAGCAGTTCTTC	CASTRQSSYNEQFF
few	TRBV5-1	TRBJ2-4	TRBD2	TGCGCCAGCAGCGTCGGGACTAGCATTTTGAACATTCAGTACTTC	CASSVGTSILNIQYF
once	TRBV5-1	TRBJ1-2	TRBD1	TGCGCCAGCAGCTTTAGGGGGCAGGACTATGGCTACACCTTC	CASSFRGQDYGYTF
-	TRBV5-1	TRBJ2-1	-	TGCGCCAGCAGCTTGGGATGGGGGGATTACCCCTACAATGAGCAGTTCTTC	CASSLGWGDYPYNEQFF
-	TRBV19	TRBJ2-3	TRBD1	TGTGCCAGTAGCCGGACAGGGCCTAGCACAGATACGCAGTATTTT	CASSRTGPSTDTQYF
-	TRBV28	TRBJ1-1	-	TGTGCCAGCAGCAGGTTTCATGGAGCTTTCTTT	CASSRFHGAFF
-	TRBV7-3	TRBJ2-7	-	TGTGCCAGCAGCTTTAGGAACGAGCAGTACTTC	CASSFRNEQYF
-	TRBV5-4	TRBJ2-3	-	TGTGCCAGCAGCTCGCTGTCAGGGGGGAGGACAGATACGCAGTATTTT	CASSSLSGGRTDTQYF
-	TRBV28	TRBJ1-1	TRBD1	TGTGCCAGCAGGCTGGGACAGGAAGCTTTCTTT	CASRLGQEAFF
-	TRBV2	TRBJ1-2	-	TGTGCCAGGACGGACGGTGTTAATGGCTACACCTTC	CARTDGVNGYTF